The TCR beta chain under discussion was sequenced for a study of T cells expressing NK-cell markers. About the research overall: Sequencing of TCR beta repertoires drew on sorted CD3+CD56+NKG2C+, CD3+CD56+NKG2C- and CD3+CD56-NKG2C+ T cells.

This CDR3 region has 14 residues. Germline V gives CDR1 DFQATT, CDR2 SNEGSKA (reference sequence). TCRdb re-analyzed the 5' RACE reads; it lists each CDR3 protein once, without DNA. The specimen's table records around 380,000 distinct CDR3 sequences. Sequenced: blood T cells: a sorted CD56 or NKG2C T cell subset, CD4+ or CD8+ T cells, or bulk PBMC T cells (not recorded which). J is TRBJ2-5 and V is TRBV20-1; the TCRdb call, TRBD1, lacks DNA for checking. This TCR came from a woman in her forties or fifties in good health. The chain's CDR3 is CSASGGQLQETQYF.